These T cell receptor beta chains were read from a single sample in a study of Ad26.COV2.S vaccination and SARS-CoV-2 variants. Clones were read by immunoSEQ multiplex PCR, and TCRdb kept only the in-frame ones, dropping some. Among about 480,000 clones listed, approximately 90% were seen once. The starting material was peripheral blood, obtained in a trial of Ad26.COV2.S vaccine versus placebo. Receptor source: a person between 18 and 65 years old who received the Ad26.COV2.S COVID-19 vaccine or a placebo. CDR3s include the opening cysteine and the closing phenylalanine or tryptophan. D genes are given only for firm matches. Clone size is given for some rows only: seen once, a few or many times, or a class if the clone is expanded.

d_call j_call clone_size v_call cdr3_nt cdr3_aa
NA TRBJ1-5 NA TRBV5-5 TGTGCCAGCAGCTTGTCAGGGCTGAGCAATCAGCCCCAGCATTTT CASSLSGLSNQPQHF
TRBD1 TRBJ2-7 once TRBV30 TGTGCCTGGAGTGTAAACAGGGGACCTACCTACGAGCAGTACTTC CAWSVNRGPTYEQYF
NA TRBJ1-2 NA TRBV28 TGTGCCAGTCAAGAAGGGGGGGCGGCGTTCTATGGCTACACCTTC CASQEGGAAFYGYTF
NA TRBJ1-5 NA TRBV6-2/TRBV6-3 TGTGCCAGCAGTTCCTCCCCGGGCTACAATCAGCCCCAGCATTTT CASSSSPGYNQPQHF
TRBD2 TRBJ2-1 NA TRBV15 TGTGCCACCAGCAGAGAGGAGGGTTCGGGAGGGCCGCTTTCCTACAATGAGCAGTTCTTC CATSREEGSGGPLSYNEQFF
NA TRBJ2-7 NA TRBV28 TGTGCCAGCAGCCCCGGACAGAGTTTCTACGAGCAGTACTTC CASSPGQSFYEQYF
NA TRBJ2-5 NA TRBV7-2 TGTGCCAGCAGCCCCTTTCTAGGGGAGACCCAGTACTTC CASSPFLGETQYF
NA TRBJ1-2 once TRBV5-1 TGCGCCAGCAGACCATTTGGAAACTATGGCTACACCTTC CASRPFGNYGYTF
NA TRBJ1-4 NA TRBV9 TGTGCCAGCAGCGTTGGTACGGCTGTTAATGAAAAACTGTTTTTT CASSVGTAVNEKLFF
NA TRBJ1-5 NA TRBV5-5 TGTGCCAGCAGCTTCAACCAGGGGCAGGGGCAGCCCCAGCATTTT CASSFNQGQGQPQHF
TRBD1 TRBJ2-3 once TRBV5-1 TGCGCCAGCAGCCTCGGGACAGCCAGGACAGATACGCAGTATTTT CASSLGTARTDTQYF
NA TRBJ1-1 NA TRBV4-1 TGCGCCAGTCGCGGCATGAACACTGAAGCTTTCTTT CASRGMNTEAFF
TRBD1 TRBJ1-1 NA TRBV29-1 TGCAGCGTAGCGCAGGGGGGGGAAGCTTTCTTT CSVAQGGEAFF
NA TRBJ2-3 NA TRBV7-2 TGTGCCAGCAGCGCCGGAGGGGGACTCCCGCAGTATTTT CASSAGGGLPQYF
NA TRBJ1-2 NA TRBV9 TGTGCCAGCAGCGTAGTGGACAGCTCCTATGGCTACACCTTC CASSVVDSSYGYTF
NA TRBJ1-5 few TRBV29-1 TGCAGCGTTGTTGGGTGGAGTGGGGGGCCCCAGCATTTT CSVVGWSGGPQHF
NA TRBJ2-2 NA TRBV7-2 TGTGCCAGCAGCTTAAGTGGGAGCCGGACCGGGGAGCTGTTTTTT CASSLSGSRTGELFF
NA TRBJ1-1 NA TRBV27 TGTGCCAGCAGCCCCGTGGTTGGGGGCACTGAAGCTTTCTTT CASSPVVGGTEAFF
NA TRBJ2-1 many TRBV7-9 TGTGCCAGCAGCTTAAGCAGTGAGCAGTTCTTC CASSLSSEQFF
NA TRBJ1-4 NA TRBV6-6 TGTGCCAGCAGAGGACCGGAGGGAGAAAAACTGTTTTTT CASRGPEGEKLFF
NA TRBJ2-1 NA TRBV7-2 TGTGCCAGCAGCTCCTCCAAGACGGCCCGGGACACTTACAATGAGCAGTTCTTC CASSSSKTARDTYNEQFF
NA TRBJ1-1 NA TRBV7-3 TGTGCCAGCAGCTCCGGAGCTTTAGCCGGGGGCGGTGCTTTCTTT CASSSGALAGGGAFF
NA TRBJ2-7 NA TRBV5-5 TGTGCCAGCAGCGAGGAGAGGGGTATCTACGAGCAGTACTTC CASSEERGIYEQYF
TRBD1 TRBJ1-5 NA TRBV29-1 TGCAGCGTCAAGGGACAGGGGCCAGAGCCCCAGCATTTT CSVKGQGPEPQHF
NA TRBJ2-1 NA TRBV30 TGTGCCTGGAGTGCTCACGGGGCGAATGAGCAGTTCTTC CAWSAHGANEQFF
NA TRBJ2-7 once TRBV2 TGTGCCAGCAGGTACAGTTCCTACGAGCAGTACTTC CASRYSSYEQYF
NA TRBJ1-1 NA TRBV27 TGTGCCAGCAGTCGTCGAGCAGGTTGGAACACCGAAGCTTTCTTT CASSRRAGWNTEAFF
TRBD1 TRBJ1-1 once TRBV2 TGTGCCAGCAGTGTCCAGGGGGGGAACACTGAAGCTTTCTTT CASSVQGGNTEAFF
NA TRBJ1-1 NA TRBV20-1 TGCAGTGCTAGTAGGTGGGAGTTGGCCTCGAACACTGAAGCTTTCTTT CSASRWELASNTEAFF
NA TRBJ1-5 few TRBV19 TGTGCCAGTAGTATAAGTGGGGGGCAGCCCCAGCATTTT CASSISGGQPQHF
TRBD2 TRBJ2-2 NA TRBV9 TGTGCCAGCAGCGGGACTAGCGGGCCTACCGGGGAGCTGTTTTTT CASSGTSGPTGELFF
NA TRBJ2-5 NA TRBV6-2/TRBV6-3 TGTGCCAGCAGTTACTCGATGAGGCTAGAGACCCAGTACTTC CASSYSMRLETQYF
NA TRBJ2-7 NA TRBV12-3/TRBV12-4 TGTGCCAGCAGCACTGGGTGGGGTCTCGAGCAGTACTTC CASSTGWGLEQYF
NA TRBJ1-5 NA TRBV19 TGTGCCAGTAGTATAGATATACGGGCCAATCAGCCCCAGCATTTT CASSIDIRANQPQHF
NA TRBJ2-3 NA TRBV7-6 TGTGCCAGCAGCCTCGGGAGCGGCACAGATACGCAGTATTTT CASSLGSGTDTQYF
NA TRBJ1-1 NA TRBV9 TGTGCCAGCAGCCCCGGGTGGTACACTGAAGCTTTCTTT CASSPGWYTEAFF
NA TRBJ1-2 NA TRBV5-1 TGCGCCAGCAGCGTACGGCTCCCCCTCCGGGACGCACCTCTATGGGGCTACACCTTC CASSVRLPLRDAPLWGYTF
NA TRBJ2-7 NA TRBV19 TGTGCCAGTAGTATAATGCAGGGTGGTGTCGACGAGCAGTACTTC CASSIMQGGVDEQYF
NA TRBJ2-7 NA TRBV11-1 TGTGCCAGCAGCTTAGGTGTTGGGTCGGAGCAGTACTTC CASSLGVGSEQYF
NA TRBJ1-1 once TRBV9 TGTGCCAGCAGCGTAGTCAGTTCCCTAAACACTGAAGCTTTCTTT CASSVVSSLNTEAFF